What follows are 32 T cell receptor beta chains derived from one specimen sequenced in a study of T cells in Graves' hyperthyroidism and ophthalmopathy. Amplification yielded TCR beta CDR3 regions, with RNA transcripts as the source. An initial round of RT-PCR targeting the TCR CDR3 relied on the HTBI primer set. A single record per CDR3 protein comes from TCRdb applying MiXCR to the multiplex PCR reads. Of about 610,000 distinct CDR3 sequences detected, just over 45% appear once; the ten largest clones hold about 8.3%. Sequences were obtained from peripheral blood or thyroid tissue (not recorded which). The receptors originated from a woman aged 18-29 years with Graves' hyperthyroidism.

This clonotype was picked up many times. The chain recombines TRBV11-1 with TRBJ2-5; weak D call: TRBD2 (6 bases). The CDR3 spans 15 residues. The V gene lost 7 bases and the J gene lost 7 bases, with 22 bases spanning the gap. Germline V CDR1 and CDR2: SGHAT, FQDESV (reference sequence). The CDR3: CASTPDRFGSGTQYF. CDR3 coding DNA: TGTGCCAGCACCCCAGATCGGTTCGGGAGCGGGACCCAGTACTTC.

In this sample, this clonotype turned up many times. This chain connects TRBV15 to TRBJ2-5; D possibly corresponds to TRBD2 (5 bases). Trimming shortened V by 0 bases and J by 1 base, and 15 bases separated the two germline ends. The length of the CDR3 is 17 residues. CDR1 is LNHNV and CDR2 is YYDKDF in the germline V gene (reference sequence). The CDR3, as DNA: TGTGCCACCAGCAGAGATAAGGGCGGGTCCTTCCAAGAGACCCAGTACTTC. Translating it yields CATSRDKGGSFQETQYF.

J is TRBJ2-7 and V is TRBV11-2; TRBD1 is a possible D gene (6 bases). Trimming pared 6 bases from V and 3 bases from J, leaving 24 bases between. This CDR3 has 17 residues. The germline CDR1 and CDR2 sequences are SGHAT and FQNNGV. CDR3 DNA sequence: TGTGCCAGCAGTCTTCTTGCCGCAGGGGAGTCCAGCTACGAGCAGTACTTC. It encodes CASSLLAAGESSYEQYF.

This clonotype was seen many times. This chain connects TRBV20-1 to TRBJ2-7, with D possibly being TRBD2 (6 bases). Germline V lookup: CDR1 DFQATT, CDR2 SNEGSKA (reference sequence). The CDR3 sequence is 15 residues long. V was pared by 6 bases and J by 0 bases, with 18 bases between. Here the CDR3 reads CSAGGERGFSYEQYF. The CDR3 region has the DNA TGCAGTGCAGGCGGGGAAAGGGGCTTCTCCTACGAGCAGTACTTC.

This clonotype was detected only a few times. This sequence joins TRBV27 and TRBJ2-7; 10 bases line up with TRBD2. CDR3 length: 15 residues. The V gene end was trimmed by 4 bases and the J gene end by 5 bases; junction bases not matched to a gene: 8. From germline, CDR1 is MNHEY and CDR2 SMNVEV (reference sequence). CDR3 bases: TGTGCCAGCAGTTCCACGCCTAGCGGGAGTCACGAGCAGTACTTC. Translated, it gives CASSSTPSGSHEQYF.

The gene calls are TRBV7-2 and TRBJ1-5; a weak D match, TRBD1 (6 bases). Germline loops: CDR1 SGHTA, CDR2 FQGNSA. This CDR3 contains 11 residues. V gave up 5 bases and J gave up 11 bases, with 10 bases separating them. CDR3 residues: CASSPRQAQHF. The CDR3, as DNA: TGTGCCAGCAGCCCCCGACAGGCCCAGCATTTT. Variable domain in full (rest from reference TRBV7-2 and TRBJ1-5): GAGVSQSPSNKVTEKGKDVELRCDPISGHTALYWYRQSLGQGLEFLIYFQGNSAPDKSGLPSDRFSAERTGGSVSTLTIQRTQQEDSAVYLCASSPRQAQHFGDGTRLSIL.

The chain carries TRBV29-1 and TRBJ1-2; possibly TRBD1 for D (5 bases). V lost 8 bases and J lost 8, with 9 bases in between. Germline assignment: CDR1 SQVTM and CDR2 ANQGSEA. This CDR3 has 9 residues. CDR3 coding DNA: TGCAGCAGTCGGGGGGGCTACACCTTC. Translating gives CSSRGGYTF.

This clonotype showed up many times. The chain couples TRBV4-1 to TRBJ1-2; 9 nucleotides line up with TRBD1. V was clipped by 0 bases and J by 7 bases; unmatched bases: 6. Germline CDR1 MGHRA, CDR2 YSYEKL. The CDR3 spans 15 residues. The CDR3 is CASSQDRGQGGGYTF. As DNA, the CDR3 is TGCGCCAGCAGCCAAGATCGGGGACAGGGCGGTGGCTACACCTTC.

Here the CDR3 DNA reads TGTGCCATCAGTGAGTCGCGGGATCAGGAGAATGAAAAACTGTTTTTT. Residues: CAISESRDQENEKLFF. The chain carries TRBV10-3 and TRBJ1-4; D unresolved. The V end lost 0 bases, the J end lost 5 bases, and 13 bases lay between the germline ends. The CDR3 spans 16 residues. Looked up from germline, CDR1 is ENHRY and CDR2 is SYGVKD.

The table lists this clonotype with many counts. DNA of the CDR3: TGTGCCAGCGGCGGCACTTTCACAGATACGCAGTATTTT. Translating gives CASGGTFTDTQYF. The chain has TRBV9 and TRBJ2-3; unclear D gene. Germline V gene lookup returns CDR1 SGDLS and CDR2 YYNGEE. The CDR3 spans 13 residues. V was pared by 7 bases and J by 2 bases, with 11 bases between.

The chain carries TRBV29-1 and TRBJ1-1; TRBD1 matches at 7 bases. The CDR3 has 16 amino acids. V shed 3 bases, J shed 2 bases, and the junction held 12 bases outside the gene matches. Germline CDR1 SQVTM, CDR2 ANQGSEA. The CDR3: CSVDPDGGTANTEAFF. The CDR3 DNA is TGCAGCGTTGATCCCGACGGCGGGACAGCAAACACTGAAGCTTTCTTT.

This clonotype was counted between two and nine times. V and J are TRBV12-3 or TRBV12-4 and TRBJ2-2; 10 bases match TRBD2. Trimming took 2 bases from V and 5 from J; bases not matched to a gene: 5. The CDR3 consists of 16 residues. DNA for the CDR3: TGTGCCAGCAGTTTACTCAGCGGGAGGGAGACCGGGGAGCTGTTTTTT. Translation: CASSLLSGRETGELFF.

V gene TRBV25-1 combines with J gene TRBJ1-6, with D hard to call. The germline gives CDR1 MGHDK, CDR2 SYGVNS. There are 15 residues in the CDR3. CDR3 DNA: TGTGCTAGAGTCACCGGGGTCGAGTGGAATTCACCCCTCCACTTT. It encodes CARVTGVEWNSPLHF. Using reference TRBV25-1 and TRBJ1-6 for the parts outside the CDR3, the full variable domain is EADIYQTPRYLVIGTGKKITLECSQTMGHDKMYWYQQDPGMELHLIHYSYGVNSTEKGDLSSESTVSRIRTEHFPLTLESARPSHTSQYLCARVTGVEWNSPLHFGNGTRLTVT.

Ten or more counts support this clonotype. The J gene is TRBJ1-1, the V gene TRBV6-5; tentative D call: TRBD1 (6 bases). Trimming left V 2 bases short and J 1 base short, with 11 bases between. The CDR3 runs 15 residues. Germline CDR1 MNHEY, CDR2 SVGAGI. The CDR3 protein is CASSYHGTSNTEAFF. The CDR3 nucleotides read TGTGCCAGCAGTTACCACGGGACATCGAACACTGAAGCTTTCTTT.

The chain employs TRBV19 and TRBJ2-7; D unclear. The CDR3 covers 10 residues. Trimming cost V 3 bases and J 9 bases, with 6 bases left between them. Germline-derived CDR1 and CDR2 are LNHDA and SQIVND (reference sequence). CDR3 protein: CASSMRWQYF. The DNA of the CDR3 is TGTGCCAGTAGTATGAGGTGGCAGTACTTC.

CDR3 loop: CASSVSIGLAESSYEQYF. CDR3 nucleotide sequence: TGTGCCAGCAGTGTATCGATCGGACTAGCGGAGAGCTCCTACGAGCAGTACTTC. The V and J genes are TRBV2 and TRBJ2-7, with 10 nucleotides matching TRBD2. CDR1 is SNHLY, CDR2 FYNNEI, per germline. The CDR3 sequence is 18 residues long. Unmatched junction bases numbered 12, after V lost 4 bases and J lost 0 bases. Filled out from reference TRBV2 and TRBJ2-7, the complete variable domain reads EPEVTQTPSHQVTQMGQEVILRCVPISNHLYFYWYRQILGQKVEFLVSFYNNEISEKSEIFDDQFSVERPDGSNFTLKIRSTKLEDSAMYFCASSVSIGLAESSYEQYFGPGTRLTVT.

This clonotype has at least ten counts. The chain carries TRBV20-1 and TRBJ2-7; 11 bases align to TRBD2. With V trimmed by 0 bases and J by 2 bases, 3 bases remained unmatched. Germline V gives CDR1 DFQATT, CDR2 SNEGSKA (reference sequence). This CDR3 region has 15 residues. The chain's CDR3 is CSARDQTSGTYEQYF. The CDR3, as DNA: TGCAGTGCTAGAGACCAGACTAGCGGGACCTACGAGCAGTACTTC.

This clonotype was detected once. V is TRBV12-3 or TRBV12-4 and J is TRBJ1-1; D not certain. Between the trimmed V and J ends, which lost 9 bases and 5 bases, there was a span of 19 bases. The CDR3 runs 14 residues. The CDR3: CASNLGRRRTEAFF. DNA for the CDR3: TGTGCCAGTAACCTGGGGAGGAGGAGAACTGAAGCTTTCTTT.

Turning to this clonotype: Its ends do not fully match the called genes, so a read error is possible. V is TRBV4-1 and J is TRBJ2-2; D perhaps matches TRBD2 (5 bases). Germline CDR1 is MGHRA and CDR2 is YSYEKL. The CDR3 loop spans 16 amino acids. The CDR3 sequence: CASSSGHSRPTGELLF. The DNA of the CDR3 is TGCGCCAGCAGTTCGGGCCACTCGCGGCCCACCGGGGAGCTGCTTTTT.

With respect to this clonotype: In this CDR3 the conserved last residue, phenylalanine or tryptophan, is missing, so a read error is likely. Because the CDR3's place on the DNA is in doubt, the DNA is left out and the CDR3 is given as listed by TCRdb. The chain has TRBV7-8 and TRBJ2-6. Germline V CDR1 and CDR2: SGHVS, FQNEAQ. The CDR3 length equals 8 residues, ends included. The CDR3 protein is CASSLQTS.

The V gene is TRBV24-1, the J gene TRBJ2-5; 9 bases match TRBD2. This CDR3 region has 14 residues. V trimming: 5 bases; J trimming: 5 bases; junction bases outside the gene matches: 5. The V gene's germline CDR1 is KGHDR and CDR2 SFDVKD. CDR3 bases: TGTGCCACCAGTGGACTAGCGGAGCTGGAGACCCAGTACTTC. As protein: CATSGLAELETQYF.

The rearrangement uses TRBV20-1 and TRBJ2-5; a possible D gene is TRBD2 (5 bases). The CDR3 runs to 14 residues. CDR1 is DFQATT and CDR2 is SNEGSKA in the germline V gene (reference sequence). The germline V and J ends were trimmed by 0 bases and 4 bases, with 12 bases remaining between them. DNA for the CDR3: TGCAGTGCTAGAGATCTAGGGAGTGGAGAGACCCAGTACTTC. Residues: CSARDLGSGETQYF.

This clonotype has only a few counts. J is TRBJ1-3 and V is TRBV7-9; D call uncertain. CDR1 is SEHNR and CDR2 is FQNEAQ in the germline V gene (reference sequence). The CDR3 spans 17 residues. V lost 8 bases, J lost 2 bases, and 22 bases lay in between. CDR3 DNA sequence: TGTGCCAGCTCACCCAACTCAATAGGTCTGACTGGAAACACCATATATTTT. It translates to CASSPNSIGLTGNTIYF. Full variable domain (outside the CDR3, taken from reference TRBV7-9 and TRBJ1-3): DTGVSQNPRHKITKRGQNVTFRCDPISEHNRLYWYRQTLGQGPEFLTYFQNEAQLEKSRLLSDRFSAERPKGSFSTLEIQRTEQGDSAMYLCASSPNSIGLTGNTIYFGEGSWLTVV.

Concerning this clonotype itself: A junction boundary mismatches the germline segment, possibly from a read error. The gene calls are TRBV6-4 and TRBJ1-2; D remains ambiguous. The CDR3 runs 13 residues. Germline V gene sequence: CDR1 MRHNA, CDR2 SNTAGT. In nucleotides, the CDR3 is TGTGCCAGCAGTTACTCAGTGGGCGGAGGCTACACCTTC. Translation: CASSYSVGGGYTF.

This clonotype was seen at least ten times. The V call is TRBV4-1, the J call TRBJ1-2; 8 nucleotides line up with TRBD1. J gave up 4 bases and V 7 bases, and 11 bases lay outside the gene matches. In germline, CDR1 is MGHRA, CDR2 YSYEKL. The CDR3 spans 15 residues. The CDR3 protein is CASTLLQGAGYGYTF. CDR3 in DNA: TGCGCCAGCACCCTACTCCAGGGGGCTGGCTATGGCTACACCTTC.

The V gene is TRBV2, the J gene TRBJ2-5; D is unresolved. V lost 6 bases, J lost 12 bases, and 20 bases lay in between. CDR3 length equals 13 residues. The germline V gene encodes CDR1 SNHLY and CDR2 FYNNEI. CDR3 in DNA: TGTGCCAGCAGGCCCCCTGGCGCAAAAGTGAAGTACTTC. Translated, it gives CASRPPGAKVKYF.

The chain recombines TRBV10-3 with TRBJ2-2; TRBD2 agrees at 7 bases. Germline V gives CDR1 ENHRY, CDR2 SYGVKD. The length of the CDR3 is 14 residues. V shed 5 bases and J 8 bases; nucleotides not matched to a gene: 8. The CDR3 here is CAISSSGRGGELFF. CDR3 nucleotides: TGTGCCATCAGTTCTAGCGGCCGGGGGGGGGAGCTGTTTTTT.

The V gene is TRBV7-3, the J gene TRBJ2-3, with a tentative D call TRBD1 (5 bases). The CDR3 has 14 amino acids. Trimming stripped 2 bases from V and 2 bases from J, with 8 bases between. The germline CDR1 and CDR2 sequences are SGHTA and FQGTGA. CDR3 DNA: TGTGCCAGCAGCTTATTTGGGGCCACAGATACGCAGTATTTT. Translating gives CASSLFGATDTQYF.

This clonotype occurred once. This chain joins TRBV25-1 and TRBJ1-2, with D hard to call. Per germline, CDR1 MGHDK and CDR2 SYGVNS. CDR3 length equals 13 residues. V gave up 8 bases and J gave up 7 bases, with 17 bases separating them. The CDR3 DNA reads TGTGCCAGCGTTGAAGATCGAGGGCTTGGCTACACCTTC. It is translated as CASVEDRGLGYTF.

This clonotype has ten or more counts. The chain links TRBV5-1 to TRBJ2-7; the match to TRBD1 covers 8 bases. J lost 0 bases, V lost 4 bases, and 9 bases had no gene match. Germline CDR1 is SGHRS and CDR2 is YFSETQ. The CDR3 extends over 16 amino acids. This CDR3 is CASSPSRQGSSYEQYF. In nucleotides, the CDR3 is TGCGCCAGCAGCCCCTCCCGACAGGGGAGCTCCTACGAGCAGTACTTC.

This chain connects TRBV7-2 to TRBJ2-6, with 10 bases matching TRBD2. The CDR3 is 18 amino acids. The germline V gene has CDR1 SGHTA and CDR2 FQGNSA. V was clipped by 5 bases and J by 0 bases; unmatched bases: 7. This chain's CDR3 is CASSPGASGSSGANVLTF. In DNA, the CDR3 is TGTGCCAGCAGCCCCGGGGCTAGCGGGAGCTCTGGGGCCAACGTCCTGACTTTC.

Notes on this clonotype: Without the conserved terminal phenylalanine or tryptophan, this CDR3 likely stems from a read error. No DNA is shown, since the ends of the CDR3 on it are uncertain; the CDR3 is the one TCRdb lists. The chain couples TRBV12-3 or TRBV12-4 to TRBJ2-2; the table names TRBD2, a call not compared with the DNA. The CDR3 is 14 amino acids in total, end residues counted. This CDR3 reads CASSLERERVDRAG.